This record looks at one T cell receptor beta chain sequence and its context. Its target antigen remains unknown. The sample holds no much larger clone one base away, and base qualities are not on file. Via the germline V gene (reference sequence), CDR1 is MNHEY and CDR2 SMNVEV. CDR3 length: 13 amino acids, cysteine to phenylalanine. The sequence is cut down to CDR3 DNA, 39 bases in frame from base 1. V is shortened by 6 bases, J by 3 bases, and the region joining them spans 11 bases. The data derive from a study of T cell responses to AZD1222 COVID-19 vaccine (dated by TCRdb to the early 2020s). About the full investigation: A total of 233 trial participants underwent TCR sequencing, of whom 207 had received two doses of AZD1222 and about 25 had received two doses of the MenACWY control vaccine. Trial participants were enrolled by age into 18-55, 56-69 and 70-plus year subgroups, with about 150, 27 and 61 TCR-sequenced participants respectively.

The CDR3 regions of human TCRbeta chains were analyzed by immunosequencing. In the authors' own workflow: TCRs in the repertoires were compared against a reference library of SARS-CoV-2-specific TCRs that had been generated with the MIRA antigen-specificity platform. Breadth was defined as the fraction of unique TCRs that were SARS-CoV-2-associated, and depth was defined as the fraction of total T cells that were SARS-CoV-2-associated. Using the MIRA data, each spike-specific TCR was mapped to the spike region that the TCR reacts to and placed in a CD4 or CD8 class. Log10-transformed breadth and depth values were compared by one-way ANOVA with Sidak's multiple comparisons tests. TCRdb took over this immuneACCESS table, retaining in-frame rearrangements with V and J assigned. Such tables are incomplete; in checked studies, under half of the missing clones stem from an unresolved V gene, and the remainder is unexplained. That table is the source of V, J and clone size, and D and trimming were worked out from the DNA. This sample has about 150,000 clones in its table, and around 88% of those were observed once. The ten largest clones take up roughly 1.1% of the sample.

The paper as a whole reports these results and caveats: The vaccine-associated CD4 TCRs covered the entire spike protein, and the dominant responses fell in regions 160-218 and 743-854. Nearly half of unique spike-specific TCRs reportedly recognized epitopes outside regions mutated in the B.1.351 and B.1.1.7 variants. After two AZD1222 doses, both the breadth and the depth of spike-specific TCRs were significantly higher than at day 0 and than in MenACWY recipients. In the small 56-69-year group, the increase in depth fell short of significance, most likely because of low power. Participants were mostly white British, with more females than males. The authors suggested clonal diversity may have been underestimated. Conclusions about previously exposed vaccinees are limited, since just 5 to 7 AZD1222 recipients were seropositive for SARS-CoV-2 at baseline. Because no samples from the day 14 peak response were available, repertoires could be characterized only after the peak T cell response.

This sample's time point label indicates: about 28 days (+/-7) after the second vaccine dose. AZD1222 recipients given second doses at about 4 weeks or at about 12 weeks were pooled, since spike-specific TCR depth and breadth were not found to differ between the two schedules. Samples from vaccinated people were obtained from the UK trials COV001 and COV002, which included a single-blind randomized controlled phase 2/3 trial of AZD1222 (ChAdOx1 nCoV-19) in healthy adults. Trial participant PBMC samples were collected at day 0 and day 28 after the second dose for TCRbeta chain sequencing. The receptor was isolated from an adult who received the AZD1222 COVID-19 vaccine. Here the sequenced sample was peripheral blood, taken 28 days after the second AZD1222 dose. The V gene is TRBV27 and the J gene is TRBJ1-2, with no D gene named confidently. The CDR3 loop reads CASSVGEDYGYTF. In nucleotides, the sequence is TGTGCCAGCAGCGTCGGGGAGGACTATGGCTACACCTTC.